Given below is one T cell receptor beta chain in context. Positively selected for CCR7, the CD45RO-negative cells used as naive CD8 cells excluded terminally differentiated effector memory CD45RA+ cells. These data belong to a study of shared clonotypes between healthy human individuals. Study details: Each donor contributed plates that comprised three CD4 naive, three CD4 memory, two CD8 naive and one CD8 memory.

Germline lookup yields CDR1 MDHEN and CDR2 SYDVKM. This CDR3 region has 11 residues. V dropped 7 bases and J dropped 7 bases, with 10 bases sitting between them. Assay: immunoSEQ multiplex PCR; the TCRdb copy retains only in-frame clones and omits some. Among about 600,000 clones listed, 95% to 96% were seen once. The source of this sequence is a young woman in good health. The gene calls are TRBV28 and TRBJ1-1, with D possibly matching TRBD1 (5 bases). Sequenced input: naive CD8+ T cells sorted from blood. CDR3 DNA: TGTGCCAGCACCCTCGGGGGTGAAGCTTTCTTT. Translating gives CASTLGGEAFF. Full variable domain (remainder filled in from reference TRBV28 and TRBJ1-1): DVKVTQSSRYLVKRTGEKVFLECVQDMDHENMFWYRQDPGLGLRLIYFSYDVKMKEKGDIPEGYSVSREKKERFSLILESASTNQTSMYLCASTLGGEAFFGQGTRLTVV.